The 5 T cell receptor beta chains below all came from one sample that was sequenced in a study of post-analysis software for immune sequencing data. Presence of unique molecular identifiers characterized the TCR beta cDNA libraries. TCRdb used MiXCR to reprocess the PCR reads, holding one entry per CDR3 protein. The top ten hold around 0.56% of the sample, which has roughly 800,000 distinct CDR3 sequences, about 32% seen once. Their antigens are not known. General study points: Relative to controls, patients had about 5 TRBV segments at higher frequency, with TRBV5-6, TRBV5-1 and TRBV20-1 among these.

The sample taken for sequencing was blood. These receptors came from a girl between 5 and 17 years old with multiple sclerosis.

This clonotype was recorded a few times. V and J are TRBV6-5 and TRBJ2-3; D is possibly TRBD2 (5 bases). The CDR3 sequence is 15 residues long. Per the germline V gene, CDR1 is MNHEY and CDR2 is SVGAGI. Trimming took 2 bases from V and 3 from J, leaving 12 bases between them. CDR3 sequence: CASSYDPRGTDTQYF. The DNA for the CDR3 is TGTGCCAGCAGTTACGACCCCCGGGGTACAGATACGCAGTATTTT.

This chain joins TRBV28 and TRBJ1-1, with D maybe TRBD1 (5 bases). This CDR3 has 16 residues. Germline-derived CDR1 and CDR2 are MDHEN and SYDVKM. V lost 7 bases and J lost 11, with 29 bases in between. CDR3 region: CASTPRGADRLSEAFF. The CDR3 DNA follows: TGTGCCAGCACCCCTAGAGGGGCGGATCGCTTGTCGGAGGCTTTCTTT. The variable domain in full, with the rest retrieved from reference TRBV28 and TRBJ1-1, is DVKVTQSSRYLVKRTGEKVFLECVQDMDHENMFWYRQDPGLGLRLIYFSYDVKMKEKGDIPEGYSVSREKKERFSLILESASTNQTSMYLCASTPRGADRLSEAFFGQGTRLTVV.

A word on this clonotype: A read error may produce the germline difference seen at one junction end. The chain employs TRBV3-1 and TRBJ2-3; TRBD2 aligns across 7 bases. The germline V gene has CDR1 LGHDT and CDR2 YNNKEL (reference sequence). This CDR3 contains 14 residues. The CDR3 loop is CAGSQVLAEDTQYF. Written as DNA, the CDR3 is TGTGCCGGCAGCCAAGTGCTAGCGGAGGATACGCAGTATTTT.

This clonotype was counted only a few times. The chain links TRBV12-3 or TRBV12-4 to TRBJ1-1; maybe TRBD1 (5 bases). This CDR3 has 13 residues. Trimming took off 7 bases at V and 1 base at J, with 10 bases between the two ends. Here the CDR3 DNA reads TGTGCCAGCATGCTGGGGGGGAACACTGAAGCTTTCTTT. Residues: CASMLGGNTEAFF.

This chain links TRBV14 with TRBJ1-2; TRBD1 is a possible D gene (6 bases). Per germline, CDR1 SGHDN and CDR2 FVKESK. The CDR3 is 17 amino acids. The ends were cut back, 4 bases at V and 4 bases at J, with 22 bases in the middle. CDR3 loop: CASSRWRTETFLYGYTF. For the CDR3, the DNA is TGTGCCAGCAGCCGCTGGAGGACAGAGACATTCCTCTATGGCTACACCTTC.